A selection of T cell receptor beta chains follows, all from one sample in a study of T cell clusters in autoimmune cytopenias. No DNA is given; TCRdb re-called the multiplex PCR reads and lists each CDR3 protein once. The clone table shows some 7,500 distinct CDR3 sequences, with the ten largest holding approximately 33%. The same data also went into a second study, on T cell repertoires in aging, cancer and after chemotherapy.

Sequenced sample: peripheral blood. The source of these receptors is a human donor with an autoimmune cytopenia or autoimmune hepatitis (not recorded which). Each CDR3 is given with its conserved first and last residue. Fields, in order: clone size, V gene, J gene, CDR3 protein. A clone size is listed for some rows: how often the clone was seen (once, few, many), or a class if it is expanded.

NA	TRBV12-3/TRBV12-4	TRBJ2-3	CASSPRADTQYF
medium-sized	TRBV30	TRBJ1-6	CAWGQGASLPPLHF
NA	TRBV25-1	TRBJ1-5	CASRGGGLGNQPQHF
NA	TRBV5-4	TRBJ2-3	CASSLGDQGGADTQYF
NA	TRBV24-1	TRBJ2-3	CATSERGDTQYF
NA	TRBV6-5	TRBJ1-1	CASSYQINTEAFF
medium-sized	TRBV29-1	TRBJ1-2	CSVAKGGGQDGYTF
medium-sized	TRBV30	TRBJ1-6	CACGGAGNNSPLHF
medium-sized	TRBV15	TRBJ1-6	CATSRVVNSPLHF
NA	TRBV5-6	TRBJ2-5	CASSLGPPGGRETQYF
NA	TRBV18	TRBJ1-4	CASSPREGEKLFF
NA	TRBV9	TRBJ2-7	CASSGGNSWDEQYF
NA	TRBV6-1	TRBJ1-5	CASSPGAGGNQPQHF
NA	TRBV10-2	TRBJ2-1	CASSEYNEQFF
NA	TRBV12-3/TRBV12-4	TRBJ2-2	CASSLEVPLTNTGELFF
large	TRBV29-1	TRBJ1-1	CSVHGANTEAFF
NA	TRBV20-1	TRBJ2-4	CSARDQGAGDMAKNIQYF
NA	TRBV20-1	TRBJ2-7	CSARKGGATSGSFYEQYF
NA	TRBV6-4	TRBJ1-3	CASSDSGRAYAGNTIYF
NA	TRBV5-1	TRBJ2-3	CASSLLGEGPFHTQYF